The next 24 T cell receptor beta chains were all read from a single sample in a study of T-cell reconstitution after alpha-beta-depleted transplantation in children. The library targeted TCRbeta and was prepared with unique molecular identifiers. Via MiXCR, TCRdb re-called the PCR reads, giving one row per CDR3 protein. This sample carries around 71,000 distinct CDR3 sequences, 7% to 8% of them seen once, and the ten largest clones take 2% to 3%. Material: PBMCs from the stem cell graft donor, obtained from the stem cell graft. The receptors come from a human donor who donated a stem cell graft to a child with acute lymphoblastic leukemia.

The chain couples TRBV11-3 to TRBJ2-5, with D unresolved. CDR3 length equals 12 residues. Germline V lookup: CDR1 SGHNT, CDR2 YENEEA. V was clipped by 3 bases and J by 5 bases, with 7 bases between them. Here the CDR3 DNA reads TGTGCCAGCAGCTTCCTGGCGGAGACCCAGTACTTC. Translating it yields CASSFLAETQYF.

The CDR3 region has the DNA TGTGCCAGCAGTCCTCAAGACAGGGGGGGTTCACCCCTCCACTTT. Amino acid sequence: CASSPQDRGGSPLHF. V gene TRBV12-3 or TRBV12-4 combines with J gene TRBJ1-6; 9 bases agree with TRBD1. The V gene end was trimmed by 5 bases and the J gene end by 9 bases; junction bases not matched to a gene: 8. The CDR3 spans 15 residues.

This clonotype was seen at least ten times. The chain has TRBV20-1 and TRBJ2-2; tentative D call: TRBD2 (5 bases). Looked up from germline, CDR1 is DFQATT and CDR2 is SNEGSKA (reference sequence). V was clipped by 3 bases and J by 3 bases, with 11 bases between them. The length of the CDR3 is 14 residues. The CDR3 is CSASPTGYTGELFF. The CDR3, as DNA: TGCAGTGCTAGCCCGACGGGGTACACCGGGGAGCTGTTTTTT.

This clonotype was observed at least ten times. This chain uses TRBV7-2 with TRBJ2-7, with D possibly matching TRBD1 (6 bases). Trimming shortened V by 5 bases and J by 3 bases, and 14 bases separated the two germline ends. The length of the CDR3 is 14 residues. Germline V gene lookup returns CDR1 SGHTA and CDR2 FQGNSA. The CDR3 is CASSPDRTDYEQYF. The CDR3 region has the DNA TGTGCCAGCAGCCCTGACAGGACAGACTACGAGCAGTACTTC.

The CDR3 is CASSWESGRTDTQYF. The CDR3 coding sequence is TGTGCCAGTAGTTGGGAAAGCGGTCGCACAGATACGCAGTATTTT. The chain is built from TRBV19 and TRBJ2-3; D might be TRBD2 (5 bases). Trimming removed 5 bases from V and 1 base from J, with 13 bases in between. The CDR3 is 15 amino acids. CDR1 and CDR2 (germline): LNHDA, SQIVND (reference sequence).

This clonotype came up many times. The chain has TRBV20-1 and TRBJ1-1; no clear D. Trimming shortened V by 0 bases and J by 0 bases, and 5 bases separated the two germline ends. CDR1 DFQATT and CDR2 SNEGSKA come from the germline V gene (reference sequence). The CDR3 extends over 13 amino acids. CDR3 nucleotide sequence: TGCAGTGCTAGAGATGGGATGAACACTGAAGCTTTCTTT. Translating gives CSARDGMNTEAFF.

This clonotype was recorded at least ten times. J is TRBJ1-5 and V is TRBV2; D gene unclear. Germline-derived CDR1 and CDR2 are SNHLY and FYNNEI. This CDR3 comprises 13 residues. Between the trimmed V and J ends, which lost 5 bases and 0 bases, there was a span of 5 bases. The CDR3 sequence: CASSTDSNQPQHF. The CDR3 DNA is TGTGCCAGCAGTACAGATAGCAATCAGCCCCAGCATTTT.

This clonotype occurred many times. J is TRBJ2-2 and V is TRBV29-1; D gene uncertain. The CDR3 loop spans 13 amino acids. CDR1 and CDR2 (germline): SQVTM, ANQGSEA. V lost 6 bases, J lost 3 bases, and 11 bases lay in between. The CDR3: CSVSTVYTGELFF. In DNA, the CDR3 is TGCAGCGTATCCACAGTTTACACCGGGGAGCTGTTTTTT.

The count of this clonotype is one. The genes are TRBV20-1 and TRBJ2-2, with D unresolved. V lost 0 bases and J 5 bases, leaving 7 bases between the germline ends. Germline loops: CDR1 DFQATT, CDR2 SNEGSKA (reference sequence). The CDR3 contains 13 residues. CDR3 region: CSARDSATGELFF. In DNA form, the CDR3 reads TGCAGTGCTAGAGATTCGGCGACCGGGGAGCTGTTTTTT.

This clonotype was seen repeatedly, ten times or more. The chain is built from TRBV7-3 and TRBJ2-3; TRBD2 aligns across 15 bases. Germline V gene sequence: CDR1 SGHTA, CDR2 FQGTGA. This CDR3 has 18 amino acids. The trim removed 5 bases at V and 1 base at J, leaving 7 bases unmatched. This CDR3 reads CASSRTSGGAGGTDTQYF. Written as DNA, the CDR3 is TGTGCCAGCAGCCGGACTAGCGGGGGGGCCGGTGGCACAGATACGCAGTATTTT.

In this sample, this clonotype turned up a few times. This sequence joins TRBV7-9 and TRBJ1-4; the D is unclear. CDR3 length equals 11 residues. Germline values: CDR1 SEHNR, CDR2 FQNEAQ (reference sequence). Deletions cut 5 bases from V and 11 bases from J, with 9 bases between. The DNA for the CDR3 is TGTGCCAGCAGCGGAGACACGAAACTGTTTTTT. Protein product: CASSGDTKLFF. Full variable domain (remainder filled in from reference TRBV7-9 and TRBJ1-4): DTGVSQNPRHKITKRGQNVTFRCDPISEHNRLYWYRQTLGQGPEFLTYFQNEAQLEKSRLLSDRFSAERPKGSFSTLEIQRTEQGDSAMYLCASSGDTKLFFGSGTQLSVL.

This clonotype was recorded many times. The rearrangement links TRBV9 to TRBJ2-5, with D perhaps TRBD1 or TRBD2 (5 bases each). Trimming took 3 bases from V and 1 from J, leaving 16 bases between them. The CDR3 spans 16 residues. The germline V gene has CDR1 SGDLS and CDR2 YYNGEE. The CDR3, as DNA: TGTGCCAGCAGCGCGTTTTACGGGGCCAGCCAAGAGACCCAGTACTTC. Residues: CASSAFYGASQETQYF.

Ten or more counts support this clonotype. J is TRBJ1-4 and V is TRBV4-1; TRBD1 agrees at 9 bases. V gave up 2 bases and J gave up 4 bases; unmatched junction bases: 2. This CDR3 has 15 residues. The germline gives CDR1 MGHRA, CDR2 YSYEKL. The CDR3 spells CASSQRQGVNEKLFF. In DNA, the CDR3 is TGCGCCAGCAGCCAAAGACAGGGGGTTAATGAAAAACTGTTTTTT.

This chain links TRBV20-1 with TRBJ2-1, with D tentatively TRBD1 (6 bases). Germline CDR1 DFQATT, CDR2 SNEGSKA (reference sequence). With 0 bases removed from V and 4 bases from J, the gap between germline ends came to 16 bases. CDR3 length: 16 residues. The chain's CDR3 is CSARDPQAGEYNEQFF. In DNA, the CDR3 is TGCAGTGCTAGAGATCCTCAGGCAGGGGAGTACAATGAGCAGTTCTTC.

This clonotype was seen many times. CDR3 sequence (DNA): TGTGCCAGCAGTTACTCGAGAGATACGCAGTATTTT. It codes for CASSYSRDTQYF. This chain links TRBV6-2 or TRBV6-3 with TRBJ2-3; D call uncertain. Per germline, CDR1 MNHEY and CDR2 SVGEGT. Between the trimmed V and J ends, which lost 0 bases and 5 bases, there was a span of 3 bases. The CDR3 consists of 12 residues.

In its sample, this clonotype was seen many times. CDR3 in amino acids: CASSLRSGANTGELFF. DNA for the CDR3: TGCGCCAGCAGCTTAAGATCGGGGGCGAACACCGGGGAGCTGTTTTTT. This chain links TRBV5-1 with TRBJ2-2; D perhaps matches TRBD2 (6 bases). This CDR3 has 16 residues. The germline V and J ends were trimmed by 2 bases and 0 bases, with 11 bases remaining between them. Germline CDR1 and CDR2: SGHRS and YFSETQ.

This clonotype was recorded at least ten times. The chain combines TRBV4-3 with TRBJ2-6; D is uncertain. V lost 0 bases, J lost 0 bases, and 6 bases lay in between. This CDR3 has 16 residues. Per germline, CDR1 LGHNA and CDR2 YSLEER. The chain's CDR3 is CASSQDLGSGANVLTF. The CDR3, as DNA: TGCGCCAGCAGCCAAGATCTCGGCTCTGGGGCCAACGTCCTGACTTTC.

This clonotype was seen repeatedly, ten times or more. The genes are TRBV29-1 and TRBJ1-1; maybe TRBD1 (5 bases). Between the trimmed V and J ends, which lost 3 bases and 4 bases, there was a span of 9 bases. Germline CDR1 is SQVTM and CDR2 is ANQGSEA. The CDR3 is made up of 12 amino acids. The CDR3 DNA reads TGCAGCGTTGATCGGGGGGTCACTGAAGCTTTCTTT. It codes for CSVDRGVTEAFF.

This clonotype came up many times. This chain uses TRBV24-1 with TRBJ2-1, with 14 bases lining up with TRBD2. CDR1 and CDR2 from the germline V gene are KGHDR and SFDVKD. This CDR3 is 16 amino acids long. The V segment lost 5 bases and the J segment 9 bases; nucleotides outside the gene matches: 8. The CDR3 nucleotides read TGTGCCACCAGTGCTACTCCGGGACTAGCGGGAGCTGAGCAGTTCTTC. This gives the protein CATSATPGLAGAEQFF.

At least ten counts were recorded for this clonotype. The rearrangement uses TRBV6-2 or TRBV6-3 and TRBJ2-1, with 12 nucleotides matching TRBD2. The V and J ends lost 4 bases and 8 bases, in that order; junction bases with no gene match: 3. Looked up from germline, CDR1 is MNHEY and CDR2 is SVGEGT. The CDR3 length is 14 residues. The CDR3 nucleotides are TGTGCCAGCAGTTTACTAGCGGGGGGCGATGAGCAGTTCTTC. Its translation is CASSLLAGGDEQFF.

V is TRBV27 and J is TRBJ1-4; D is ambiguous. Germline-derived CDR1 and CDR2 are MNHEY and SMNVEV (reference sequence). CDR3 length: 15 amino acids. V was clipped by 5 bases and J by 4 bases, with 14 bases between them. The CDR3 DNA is TGTGCCAGCAGTCCCTGGCGCAGTAGTAATGAAAAACTGTTTTTT. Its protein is CASSPWRSSNEKLFF.

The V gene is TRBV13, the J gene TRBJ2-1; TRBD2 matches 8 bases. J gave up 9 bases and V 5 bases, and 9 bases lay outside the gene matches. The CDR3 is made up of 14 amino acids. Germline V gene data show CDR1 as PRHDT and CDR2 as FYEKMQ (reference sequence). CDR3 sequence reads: CASSPGGARGEQFF. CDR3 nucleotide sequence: TGTGCCAGCAGCCCGGGGGGGGCGCGGGGTGAGCAGTTCTTC.

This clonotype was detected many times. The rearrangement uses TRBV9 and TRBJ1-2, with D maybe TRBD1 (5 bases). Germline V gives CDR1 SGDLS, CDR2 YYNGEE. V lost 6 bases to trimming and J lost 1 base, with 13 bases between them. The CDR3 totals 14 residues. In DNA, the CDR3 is TGTGCCAGCACGCGTGGGGGGATTAACTATGGCTACACCTTC. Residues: CASTRGGINYGYTF.

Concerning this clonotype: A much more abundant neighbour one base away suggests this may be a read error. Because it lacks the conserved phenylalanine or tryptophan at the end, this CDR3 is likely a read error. The CDR3 sequence: CASSLVGRASNYGYTC. The CDR3 DNA reads as TGTGCCAGCAGCTTAGTCGGCAGGGCCTCTAACTATGGCTACACCTGC. V and J are TRBV7-8 and TRBJ1-2, with a weak D call TRBD1 (5 bases). This CDR3 has 16 amino acids. V gave up 1 base and J gave up 0 bases, with 12 bases separating them. Germline V gene sequence: CDR1 SGHVS, CDR2 FQNEAQ.